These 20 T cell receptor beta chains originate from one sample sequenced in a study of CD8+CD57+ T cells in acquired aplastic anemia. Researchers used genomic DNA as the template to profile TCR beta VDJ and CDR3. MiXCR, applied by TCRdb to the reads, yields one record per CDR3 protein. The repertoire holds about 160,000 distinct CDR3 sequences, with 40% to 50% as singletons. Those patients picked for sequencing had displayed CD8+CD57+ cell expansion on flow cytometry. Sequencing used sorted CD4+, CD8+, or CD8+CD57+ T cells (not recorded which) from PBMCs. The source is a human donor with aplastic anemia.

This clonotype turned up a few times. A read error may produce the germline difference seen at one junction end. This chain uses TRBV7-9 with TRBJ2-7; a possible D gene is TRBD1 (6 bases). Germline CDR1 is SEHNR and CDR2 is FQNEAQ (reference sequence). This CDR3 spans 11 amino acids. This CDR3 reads CASSSGRDNTF. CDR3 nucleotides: TGTGCCAGCAGTTCGGGCCGGGACAATACCTTC.

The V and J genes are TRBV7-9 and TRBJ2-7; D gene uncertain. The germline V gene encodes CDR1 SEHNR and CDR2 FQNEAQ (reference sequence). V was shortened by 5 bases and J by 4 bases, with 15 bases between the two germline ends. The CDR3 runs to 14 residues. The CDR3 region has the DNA TGTGCCAGCAGCCCTGGTGATATGCGATACGAGCAGTACTTC. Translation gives CASSPGDMRYEQYF.

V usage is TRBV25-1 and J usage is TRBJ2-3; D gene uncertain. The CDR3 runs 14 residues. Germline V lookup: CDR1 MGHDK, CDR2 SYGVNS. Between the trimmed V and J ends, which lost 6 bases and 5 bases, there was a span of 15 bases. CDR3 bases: TGTGCCAGCAGCCAAGATGGGCCGGGAGATACGCAGTATTTT. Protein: CASSQDGPGDTQYF. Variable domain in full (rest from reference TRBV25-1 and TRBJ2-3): EADIYQTPRYLVIGTGKKITLECSQTMGHDKMYWYQQDPGMELHLIHYSYGVNSTEKGDLSSESTVSRIRTEHFPLTLESARPSHTSQYLCASSQDGPGDTQYFGPGTRLTVL.

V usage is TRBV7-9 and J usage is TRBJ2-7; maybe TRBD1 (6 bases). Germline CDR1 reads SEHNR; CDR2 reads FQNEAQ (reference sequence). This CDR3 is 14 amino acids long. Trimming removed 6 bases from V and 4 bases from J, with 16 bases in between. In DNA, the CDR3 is TGTGCCAGCAGTGACACAGGGTTACAGTACGAGCAGTACTTC. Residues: CASSDTGLQYEQYF. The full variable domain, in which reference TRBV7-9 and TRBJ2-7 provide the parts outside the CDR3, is DTGVSQNPRHKITKRGQNVTFRCDPISEHNRLYWYRQTLGQGPEFLTYFQNEAQLEKSRLLSDRFSAERPKGSFSTLEIQRTEQGDSAMYLCASSDTGLQYEQYFGPGTRLTVT.

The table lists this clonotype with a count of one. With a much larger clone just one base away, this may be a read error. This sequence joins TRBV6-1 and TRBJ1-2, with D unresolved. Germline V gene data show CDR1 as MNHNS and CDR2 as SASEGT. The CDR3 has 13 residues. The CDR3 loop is CASSGTLNYGYAF. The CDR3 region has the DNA TGTGCCAGCAGTGGCACCTTAAACTATGGCTACGCCTTC.

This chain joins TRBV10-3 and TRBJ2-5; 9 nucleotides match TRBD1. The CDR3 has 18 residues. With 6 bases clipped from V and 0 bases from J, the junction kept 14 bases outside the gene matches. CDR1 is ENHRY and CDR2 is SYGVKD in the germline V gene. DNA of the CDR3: TGTGCCATCAGCAAAATGCGGACAGGGGCCTTGTACCAAGAGACCCAGTACTTC. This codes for CAISKMRTGALYQETQYF.

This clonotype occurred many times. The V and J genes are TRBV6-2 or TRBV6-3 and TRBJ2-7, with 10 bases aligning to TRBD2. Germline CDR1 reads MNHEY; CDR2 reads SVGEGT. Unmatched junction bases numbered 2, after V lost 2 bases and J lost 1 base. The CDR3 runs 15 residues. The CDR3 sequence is CASSYPGLASYEQYF. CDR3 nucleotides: TGTGCCAGCAGTTACCCGGGACTAGCGTCCTACGAGCAGTACTTC.

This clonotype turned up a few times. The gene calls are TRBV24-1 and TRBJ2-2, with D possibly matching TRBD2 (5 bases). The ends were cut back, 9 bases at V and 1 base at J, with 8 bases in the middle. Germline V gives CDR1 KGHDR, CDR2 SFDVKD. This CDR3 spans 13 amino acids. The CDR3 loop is CATERRNTGELFF. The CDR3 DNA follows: TGTGCCACCGAGCGGCGGAACACCGGGGAGCTGTTTTTT.

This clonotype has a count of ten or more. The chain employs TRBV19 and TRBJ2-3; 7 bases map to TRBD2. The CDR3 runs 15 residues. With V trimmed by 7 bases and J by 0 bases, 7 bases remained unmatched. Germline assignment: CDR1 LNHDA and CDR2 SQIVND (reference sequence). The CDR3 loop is CASNPRDYSTDTQYF. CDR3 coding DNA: TGTGCCAGTAACCCCCGGGACTATAGCACAGATACGCAGTATTTT.

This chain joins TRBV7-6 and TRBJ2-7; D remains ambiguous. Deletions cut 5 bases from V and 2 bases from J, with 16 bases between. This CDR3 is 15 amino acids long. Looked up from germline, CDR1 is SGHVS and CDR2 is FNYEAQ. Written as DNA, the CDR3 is TGTGCCAGCAGCGCCGGGTCGGGTGGAACCTACGAGCAGTACTTC. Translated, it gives CASSAGSGGTYEQYF.

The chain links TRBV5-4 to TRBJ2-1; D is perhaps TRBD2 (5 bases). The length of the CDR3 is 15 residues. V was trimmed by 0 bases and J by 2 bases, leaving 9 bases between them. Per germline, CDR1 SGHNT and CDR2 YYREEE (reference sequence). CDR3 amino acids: CASSLGLAAYNEQFF. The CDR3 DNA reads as TGTGCCAGCAGCTTGGGGCTAGCAGCCTACAATGAGCAGTTCTTC.

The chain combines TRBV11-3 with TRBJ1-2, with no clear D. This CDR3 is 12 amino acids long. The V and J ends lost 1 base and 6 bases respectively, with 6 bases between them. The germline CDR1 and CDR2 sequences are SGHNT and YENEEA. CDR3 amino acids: CASSLASDGYTF. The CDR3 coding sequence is TGTGCCAGCAGCTTAGCGTCAGATGGCTACACCTTC.

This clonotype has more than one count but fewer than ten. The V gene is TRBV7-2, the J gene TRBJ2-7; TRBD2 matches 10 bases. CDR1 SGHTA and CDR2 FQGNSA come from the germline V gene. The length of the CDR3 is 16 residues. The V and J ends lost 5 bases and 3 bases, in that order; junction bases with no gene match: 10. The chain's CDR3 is CASSPSPSGSHYEQYF. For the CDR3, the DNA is TGTGCCAGCAGCCCGTCCCCTAGCGGGAGTCACTACGAGCAGTACTTC.

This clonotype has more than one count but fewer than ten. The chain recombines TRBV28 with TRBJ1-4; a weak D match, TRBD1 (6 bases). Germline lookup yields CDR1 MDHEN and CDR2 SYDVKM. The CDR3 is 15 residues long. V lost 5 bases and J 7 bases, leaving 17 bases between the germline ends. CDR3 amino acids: CASSLPTGVREKLFF. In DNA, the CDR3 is TGTGCCAGCAGTCTACCGACAGGAGTGCGTGAAAAACTGTTTTTT.

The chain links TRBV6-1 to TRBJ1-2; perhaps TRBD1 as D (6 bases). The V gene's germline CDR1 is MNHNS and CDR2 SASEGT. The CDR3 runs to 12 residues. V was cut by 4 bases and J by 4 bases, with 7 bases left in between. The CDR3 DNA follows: TGTGCCAGCAGTGCGGACAGCTATGGCTACACCTTC. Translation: CASSADSYGYTF.

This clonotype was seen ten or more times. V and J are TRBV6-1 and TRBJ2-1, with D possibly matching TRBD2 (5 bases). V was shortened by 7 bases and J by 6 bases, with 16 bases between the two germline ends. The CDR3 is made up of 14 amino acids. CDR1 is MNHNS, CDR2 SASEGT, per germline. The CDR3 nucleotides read TGTGCCAGCACACTCGGCCAGGCGGGCAATGAGCAGTTCTTC. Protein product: CASTLGQAGNEQFF.

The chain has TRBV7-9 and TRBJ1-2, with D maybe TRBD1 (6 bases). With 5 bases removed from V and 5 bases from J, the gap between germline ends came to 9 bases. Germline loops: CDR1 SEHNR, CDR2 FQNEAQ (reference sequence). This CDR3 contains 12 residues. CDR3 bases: TGTGCCAGCAGCCAACAGGGATATGGCTACACCTTC. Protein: CASSQQGYGYTF.

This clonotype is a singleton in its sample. The CDR3 DNA reads TGTGCCAGCAGTTACAGCTCTGGAAACACCATATATTTT. Translated: CASSYSSGNTIYF. This chain links TRBV6-5 with TRBJ1-3, with unresolved D. Germline CDR1 MNHEY, CDR2 SVGAGI. With 2 bases removed from V and 0 bases from J, the gap between germline ends came to 2 bases. The CDR3 spans 13 residues.

For the CDR3, the DNA is TGCAGTGCTAGACCGTTCCGGGGCTCTACCAATCAGCCCCAGCATTTT. This gives the protein CSARPFRGSTNQPQHF. The chain is built from TRBV20-1 and TRBJ1-5; D may be TRBD1 (5 bases). Trimming took 2 bases from V and 3 from J, leaving 17 bases between them. Germline-derived CDR1 and CDR2 are DFQATT and SNEGSKA (reference sequence). This CDR3 contains 16 residues.

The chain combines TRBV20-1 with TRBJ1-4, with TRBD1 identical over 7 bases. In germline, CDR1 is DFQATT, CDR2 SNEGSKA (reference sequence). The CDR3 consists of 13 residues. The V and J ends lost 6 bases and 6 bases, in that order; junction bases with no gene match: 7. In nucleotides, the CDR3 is TGCAGTGCCAGGGACAGCGGACATGAAAAACTGTTTTTT. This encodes CSARDSGHEKLFF.